Listed below are T cell receptor beta chains from one sample, sequenced in a study of early T cells in non-severe SARS-CoV-2 infection. TCRdb recomputed calls from the 5' RACE reads with MiXCR, one row per CDR3 protein. This sample carries 55,000 or so distinct CDR3 sequences, around 13% of them seen once, and the ten largest clones take about 1.4%. Material: whole blood. These receptors all stem from an adult who was a healthcare worker with PCR-confirmed SARS-CoV-2 infection or an uninfected control (not recorded which). Each CDR3 is given with its conserved first and last residue. Size is stated for part of the rows, as once, few or many counts, or as a class when the clone is expanded.

V,size,CDR3
TRBV7-9,.,CASSLAGLAGESSYNEQFF
TRBV20-1,few,CSARVAGSSYEQYF
TRBV7-6,many,CASSLALRGAARDEQYF
TRBV11-2,.,CASSLDQESQYF
TRBV5-4,few,CASSPSGGLGQETQYF
TRBV4-3,few,CASSQEFGTGGGYNEQFF
TRBV5-4,many,CASSLASGTRAYEQYF
TRBV10-3,many,CAISEGQNTGELFF
TRBV20-1,.,CSASRGGTDTQYF
TRBV10-3,few,CAISDPRSGNTIYF
TRBV9,.,CASTPGYGGGQYNEQFF
TRBV2,.,CASSDPSGGPSGETQYF
TRBV5-1,few,CASSFTQILTDTQYF
TRBV6-2/TRBV6-3,.,CASSYRGVSNQPQHF
TRBV25-1,few,CASKTTEHGYTF
TRBV3-1,.,CASRRQGASNEQFF
TRBV7-2,many,CASSLFFDEQFF
TRBV30,few,CACRDFQETQYF
TRBV9,.,CASSVGATGSEKLFF
TRBV20-1,many,CSARTRGGWMNTEAFF
TRBV29-1,many,CSVGTRSTGELFF
TRBV7-9,.,CASSSWTARSTGELFF
TRBV7-2,many,CATHLPGGPRNEQFF
TRBV10-3,.,CAIRGQTYEQYF
TRBV9,once,CASSVDVHLTGELFF
TRBV4-3,many,CASSLAGGGTGELFF
TRBV6-6,.,CASSRTLDTQYF
TRBV11-2,.,CASSPKTSLYQETQYF
TRBV20-1,few,CSARVWGTSYEQYF
TRBV7-9,many,CASSLRVETSQYF
TRBV7-9,.,CASSLGWGGHEKLFF
TRBV7-6,few,CASIRGGGPGELFF
TRBV10-3,.,CAISESTSGGNEQFF
TRBV29-1,.,CSGTGATQYF
TRBV10-3,few,CAISPGTFGTDTQYF
TRBV10-2,many,CASSEPAGNYGYTF
TRBV18,few,CASSYSSGGYNEQFF
TRBV20-1,.,CSARVGNEQFF
TRBV6-5,many,CASSNRVTYGYTF
TRBV30,few,CAWTTNPQLGQYF
TRBV29-1,many,CSVGQGAGTEAFF
TRBV20-1,many,CSARDLVDYEQYF
TRBV11-1,few,CASSNRGSAYNEQFF
TRBV12-3/TRBV12-4,few,CASTPTGLSYNEQFF